These 10 T cell receptor beta chains share one sample of origin, sequenced in a study of blood T cell repertoires in COVID-19. Assay: immunoSEQ multiplex PCR; the TCRdb copy retains only in-frame clones and omits some. This table has about 120,000 clones, more than 65% appearing once. Specimen: peripheral blood. The receptors derive from a human donor in a cohort sampled during active COVID-19.

This clone was observed a single time. The V and J genes are TRBV19 and TRBJ2-2, with D possibly TRBD2 on 5 matching bases. CDR1 and CDR2 (germline): LNHDA, SQIVND (reference sequence). CDR3 length: 16 residues. V lost 4 bases, J lost 0 bases, and 12 bases lay in between. CDR3 loop: CASSTSGATNTGELFF. The DNA of the CDR3 is TGTGCCAGTAGTACCAGCGGAGCTACGAACACCGGGGAGCTGTTTTTT.

J is TRBJ1-4 and V is TRBV3-1 (or the pseudogene TRBV3-2); D remains unclear. Trimming removed 8 bases from V and 0 bases from J, with 10 bases in between. The CDR3 contains 14 residues. Germline V lookup: CDR1 LGHDT, CDR2 YNNKEL (reference sequence). DNA of the CDR3: TGTGCCAGCTCTCTCAGTACAACTAATGAAAAACTGTTTTTT. It encodes CASSLSTTNEKLFF.

The V and J genes are TRBV11-3 and TRBJ2-7; D gene uncertain. Germline V gene sequence: CDR1 SGHNT, CDR2 YENEEA. The V end was cut by 7 bases, the J end by 0 bases, with 13 bases between. The CDR3 sequence is 14 residues long. CDR3 sequence: CASTPCYSSYEQYF. The CDR3 nucleotides are TGTGCCAGCACCCCTTGTTACAGCTCCTACGAGCAGTACTTC. Looking up the rest from reference TRBV11-3 and TRBJ2-7 gives the full variable domain: EAGVVQSPRYKIIEKKQPVAFWCNPISGHNTLYWYLQNLGQGPELLIRYENEEAVDDSQLPKDRFSAERLKGVDSTLKIQPAELGDSAVYLCASTPCYSSYEQYFGPGTRLTVT.

The chain couples TRBV6-6 to TRBJ2-1; 11 nucleotides match TRBD2. Per germline, CDR1 MNHNY and CDR2 SVGAGI (reference sequence). The CDR3 totals 14 residues. V was clipped by 4 bases and J by 4 bases; unmatched bases: 0. The CDR3 reads CASSWTSGYNEQFF. The CDR3 coding sequence is TGTGCCAGCAGTTGGACTAGCGGGTACAATGAGCAGTTCTTC.

This clone was seen only once. One end of the junction is discordant with germline, which a read error may explain. The chain couples TRBV18 to TRBJ1-1; maybe TRBD1 (5 bases). This CDR3 is 15 amino acids long. Germline CDR1 KGHSH, CDR2 LQKENI. The CDR3 DNA reads as TGTGCCAGCTCGATAGGCAGGGATATGAACGCTGAAGCTTTCTTT. Its protein product is CASSIGRDMNAEAFF.

The table lists this clone with a few counts. V and J are TRBV19 and TRBJ2-1; 9 bases align to TRBD2. The length of the CDR3 is 17 residues. Trimming took 3 bases from V and 8 from J; bases not matched to a gene: 14. Germline assignment: CDR1 LNHDA and CDR2 SQIVND (reference sequence). The CDR3 protein is CASSILGASGVVDEQFF. The CDR3 DNA follows: TGTGCCAGTAGTATTCTAGGAGCTAGCGGGGTTGTAGATGAGCAGTTCTTC. Filled out from reference TRBV19 and TRBJ2-1, the complete variable domain reads DGGITQSPKYLFRKEGQNVTLSCEQNLNHDAMYWYRQDPGQGLRLIYYSQIVNDFQKGDIAEGYSVSREKKESFPLTVTSAQKNPTAFYLCASSILGASGVVDEQFFGPGTRLTVL.

V usage is TRBV6-5 and J usage is TRBJ2-2; 7 bases map to TRBD2. CDR3 length equals 14 residues. Germline V CDR1 and CDR2: MNHEY, SVGAGI. V gave up 4 bases and J gave up 4 bases; unmatched junction bases: 3. The CDR3 DNA sequence: TGTGCCAGCAGTTCCTCGGGGGGCACCGGGGAGCTGTTTTTT. Residues: CASSSSGGTGELFF.

This sequence joins TRBV18 and TRBJ2-7; TRBD2 might be the D (5 bases). The germline V and J ends were trimmed by 6 bases and 3 bases, with 12 bases remaining between them. The CDR3 totals 13 residues. Germline CDR1 reads KGHSH; CDR2 reads LQKENI. The CDR3 here is CASSFVGSYEQYF. The CDR3 coding sequence is TGTGCCAGCTCCTTCGTGGGGAGCTACGAGCAGTACTTC. The full variable domain, rest sourced from reference TRBV18 and TRBJ2-7, is NAGVMQNPRHLVRRRGQEARLRCSPMKGHSHVYWYRQLPEEGLKFMVYLQKENIIDESGMPKERFSAEFPKEGPSILRIQQVVRGDSAAYFCASSFVGSYEQYFGPGTRLTVT.

As to this clone: A read error may account for a junction end that differs from germline. The chain combines TRBV7-7 with TRBJ2-3; D is unclear. Germline lookup yields CDR1 SSHAT and CDR2 FNYEAQ (reference sequence). The CDR3 loop spans 13 amino acids. Written as DNA, the CDR3 is TGTGCTAGCAGCTTAGCAAGAGGAGATACGCAGTATTTT. Encoded protein: CASSLARGDTQYF.

The chain joins TRBV2 to TRBJ1-1; TRBD1 aligns across 10 bases. Germline V CDR1 and CDR2: SNHLY, FYNNEI. CDR3 length equals 16 residues. V lost 6 bases to trimming and J lost 0 bases; unmatched junction nucleotides: 7. The DNA of the CDR3 is TGTGCCAGCAGCGACAGGGGGCTAGCCATGAACACTGAAGCTTTCTTT. The encoded protein is CASSDRGLAMNTEAFF. Full variable domain (remainder filled in from reference TRBV2 and TRBJ1-1): EPEVTQTPSHQVTQMGQEVILRCVPISNHLYFYWYRQILGQKVEFLVSFYNNEISEKSEIFDDQFSVERPDGSNFTLKIRSTKLEDSAMYFCASSDRGLAMNTEAFFGQGTRLTVV.